This T cell receptor beta chain originates from a study of blood T cell repertoires in COVID-19. The CDR3 contains 17 residues. In germline, CDR1 is MNHEY, CDR2 SMNVEV (reference sequence). J was trimmed by 0 bases and V by 5 bases; bases with no gene match: 3. The data were produced by immunoSEQ multiplex PCR, yet TCRdb's version contains in-frame clones alone and is incomplete. The sample carries 15,000 or so clones, about 87% recorded once. The receptor was isolated from a human donor in a cohort sampled during active COVID-19. Sequenced material: peripheral blood. The genes are TRBV27 and TRBJ2-2; 13 bases agree with TRBD2. This chain's CDR3 is CASSTGTSGANTGELFF. CDR3 DNA sequence: TGTGCCAGCAGTACTGGGACTAGCGGGGCGAACACCGGGGAGCTGTTTTTT.